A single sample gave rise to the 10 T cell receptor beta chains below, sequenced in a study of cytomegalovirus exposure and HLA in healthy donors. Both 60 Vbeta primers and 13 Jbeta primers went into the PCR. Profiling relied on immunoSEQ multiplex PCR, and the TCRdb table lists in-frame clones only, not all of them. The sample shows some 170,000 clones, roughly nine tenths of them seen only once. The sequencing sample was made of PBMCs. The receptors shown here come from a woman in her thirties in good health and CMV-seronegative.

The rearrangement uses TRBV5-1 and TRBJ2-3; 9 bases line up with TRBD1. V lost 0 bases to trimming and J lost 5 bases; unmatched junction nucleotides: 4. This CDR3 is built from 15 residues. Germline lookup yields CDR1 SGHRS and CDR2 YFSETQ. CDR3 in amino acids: CASSLDRGLGDTQYF. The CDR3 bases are TGCGCCAGCAGCTTGGACAGGGGGCTGGGAGATACGCAGTATTTT. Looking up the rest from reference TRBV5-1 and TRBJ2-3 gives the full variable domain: KAGVTQTPRYLIKTRGQQVTLSCSPISGHRSVSWYQQTPGQGLQFLFEYFSETQRNKGNFPGRFSGRQFSNSRSEMNVSTLELGDSALYLCASSLDRGLGDTQYFGPGTRLTVL.

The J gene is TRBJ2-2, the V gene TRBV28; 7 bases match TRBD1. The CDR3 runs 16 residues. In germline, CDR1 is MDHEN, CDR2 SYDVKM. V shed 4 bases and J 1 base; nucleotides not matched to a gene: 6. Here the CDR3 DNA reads TGTGCCAGCAGTTCCGACAGACAGGGGAACACCGGGGAGCTGTTTTTT. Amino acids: CASSSDRQGNTGELFF.

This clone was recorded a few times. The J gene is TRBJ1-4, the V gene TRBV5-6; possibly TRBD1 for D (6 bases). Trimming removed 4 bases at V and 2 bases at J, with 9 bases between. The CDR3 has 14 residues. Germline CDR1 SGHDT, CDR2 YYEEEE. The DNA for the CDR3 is TGTGCCAGCAGCCAAAGGGGGACTAATGAAAAACTGTTTTTT. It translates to CASSQRGTNEKLFF.

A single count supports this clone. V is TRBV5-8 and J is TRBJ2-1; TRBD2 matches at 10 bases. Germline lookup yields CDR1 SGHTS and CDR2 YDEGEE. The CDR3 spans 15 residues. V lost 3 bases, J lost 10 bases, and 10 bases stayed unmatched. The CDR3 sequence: CASSYGPLAGDEQFF. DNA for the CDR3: TGTGCCAGCAGCTACGGCCCTCTAGCGGGAGACGAGCAGTTCTTC.

The CDR3 loop is CSVEARAHGYTF. The CDR3 nucleotides are TGCAGCGTTGAGGCGAGGGCCCATGGCTACACCTTC. The chain carries TRBV29-1 and TRBJ1-2; D unclear. In germline, CDR1 is SQVTM, CDR2 ANQGSEA. The V and J ends lost 3 bases and 6 bases respectively, with 11 bases between them. This CDR3 region has 12 residues. Combining the CDR3 with reference TRBV29-1 and TRBJ1-2 gives the whole variable domain SAVISQKPSRDICQRGTSLTIQCQVDSQVTMMFWYRQQPGQSLTLIATANQGSEATYESGFVIDKFPISRPNLTFSTLTVSNMSPEDSSIYLCSVEARAHGYTFGSGTRLTVV.

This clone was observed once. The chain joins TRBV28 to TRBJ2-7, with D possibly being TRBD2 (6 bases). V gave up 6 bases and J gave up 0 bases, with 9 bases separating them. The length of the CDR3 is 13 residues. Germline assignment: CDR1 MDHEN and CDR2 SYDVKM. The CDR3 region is CASSRGSSYEQYF. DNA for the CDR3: TGTGCCAGCAGCCGGGGGAGCTCCTACGAGCAGTACTTC. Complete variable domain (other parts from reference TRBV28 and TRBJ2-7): DVKVTQSSRYLVKRTGEKVFLECVQDMDHENMFWYRQDPGLGLRLIYFSYDVKMKEKGDIPEGYSVSREKKERFSLILESASTNQTSMYLCASSRGSSYEQYFGPGTRLTVT.

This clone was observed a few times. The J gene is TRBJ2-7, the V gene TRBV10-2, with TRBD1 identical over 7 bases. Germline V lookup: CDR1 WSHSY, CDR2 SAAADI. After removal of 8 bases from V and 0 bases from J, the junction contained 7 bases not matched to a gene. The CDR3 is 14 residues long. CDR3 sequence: CASLSRDSSYEQYF. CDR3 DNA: TGCGCCAGCCTATCCCGGGACAGCTCCTACGAGCAGTACTTC.

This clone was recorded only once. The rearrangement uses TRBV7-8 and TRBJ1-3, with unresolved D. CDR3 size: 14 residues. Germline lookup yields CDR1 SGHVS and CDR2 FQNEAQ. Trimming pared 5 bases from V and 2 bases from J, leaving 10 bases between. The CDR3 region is CASSPRETGNTIYF. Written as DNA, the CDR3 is TGTGCCAGCAGCCCAAGGGAGACTGGAAACACCATATATTTT. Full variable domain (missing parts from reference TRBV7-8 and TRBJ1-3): GAGVSQSPRYKVAKRGQDVALRCDPISGHVSLFWYQQALGQGPEFLTYFQNEAQLDKSGLPSDRFFAERPEGSVSTLKIQRTQQEDSAVYLCASSPRETGNTIYFGEGSWLTVV.

The CDR3 DNA sequence: TGTGCCAGCTCACCACTAGCGGGAGGGTACACAGATACGCAGTATTTT. Translated: CASSPLAGGYTDTQYF. The chain links TRBV18 to TRBJ2-3, with 11 bases matching TRBD2. This CDR3 has 16 amino acids. J was trimmed by 2 bases and V by 1 base; bases with no gene match: 2. Germline V gene sequence: CDR1 KGHSH, CDR2 LQKENI.

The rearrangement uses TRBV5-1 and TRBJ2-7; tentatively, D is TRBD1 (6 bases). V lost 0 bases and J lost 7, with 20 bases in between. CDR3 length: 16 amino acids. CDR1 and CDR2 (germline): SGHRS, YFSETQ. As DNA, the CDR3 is TGCGCCAGCAGCTTGGACAGGGAATCCTCCCCCCGGGAGCAGTACTTC. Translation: CASSLDRESSPREQYF.